This T cell receptor beta chain stems from a study of blood T cells in healthy people across ages (dated by TCRdb to 2013 to 2016). With respect to the entire study: In model experiments, roughly one uniquely barcoded TCR beta cDNA molecule per two T cells was captured by template switching. Using deep sequencing normalized with unique cDNA molecular identifiers, the study measured how TCR beta repertoire diversity changes with age. Four age groups were formed from the donors: young (average about 16 years), middle-aged (around 41), aged (about 68) and long-lived (less than 85). To avoid experimental bias, donors of different ages were distributed randomly across sequencing lanes. For two donors (one aged 18 to 30 and one aged 80 or older), the study analyzed two additional independent replicas of 1 million unique cDNA reads from the same blood draw.

The roughly 39 donors, aged about 6 to 95 years, were systemically healthy Caucasian individuals from Russia. Each donor gave approximately 10 milliliters of peripheral blood, collected into EDTA-treated Vacutainer tubes. Ficoll-Paque density-gradient centrifugation was used to isolate PBMCs, with at least 7 million per sample. Trizol reagent was used to extract total RNA from the PBMCs, yielding at least 5 micrograms per sample. The percentages of naive CD45RAhigh/CD27high T cells were determined by flow cytometry on a PBMC aliquot from every donor. This clonotype was seen a single time. This receptor's antigen is unknown. No much larger clone exists at a distance of one base, and base qualities are not known. A solitary read yields weak support. Reading the germline V gene gives CDR1 MNHEY and CDR2 SVGEGT. The trim is 2 bases for V and 0 bases for J, with a gap of 8 bases between the germline ends. CDR3 length: 15 amino acids, cysteine to phenylalanine. Only the CDR3 DNA is retained, 45 bases long and in frame from the first base.

To prepare the library, 5' RACE was applied. The run used an Illumina HiSeq 2500. A second PCR of about 6 to 12 cycles was performed with a sample-barcoded 5' primer and a J-beta primer mix. Each TCR beta cDNA molecule received a unique molecular identifier from a template-switch 5' adaptor carrying 12 random nucleotides. Each sample yielded at least 3 million CDR3-containing paired-end reads. All of the RNA was converted into first-strand cDNA using the Mint cDNA synthesis kit, with a TRBC-specific oligonucleotide serving as the primer. Following uracil-DNA glycosylase treatment, all cDNA underwent a first 18-cycle PCR with the universal primers M1SS and BC2_uni_R. In the authors' own workflow: For normalization, 1 million high-quality reads were randomly selected from each sample, with every read carrying a distinct molecular identifier. Reads sharing molecular identifiers were discarded rather than binned into consensus sequences. MiTCR, set to a Q25 quality threshold and the strictest error-elimination algorithm, was used for CDR3 identification, clonotype clustering and error correction. A nonparametric unseen species model with Euler transformation was used to estimate a lower bound on total TCR beta diversity. TCRdb trimmed the raw reads at Q25, called clones with MiXCR and kept productive beta chains. One record per CDR3 amino acid sequence lists the most common genes and DNA. The V and J calls were not made by the authors but by TCRdb's processing. Recorded for this sample are about 650,000 distinct CDR3 sequences; 32% of them occurred a single time. The biggest ten clones account for about 16% of the sample.

On the study overall, not on this receptor specifically: Bulk unsorted PBMC profiling prevented conclusive comparison of naive and antigen-experienced compartments. Compared with the aged group, the long-lived group had more naive CD4+ T cells, fewer expanded clones and increased TCR diversity, suggesting age selection. As age increased, observed TCR beta diversity per million T cells dropped in a roughly linear way, and a significant reduction was already evident by age about 36. Observed TCR beta diversity correlated strongly with the percentage of naive T cells measured by flow cytometry. Estimates of total diversity based on one million sequenced T cells were regarded as lower bounds and as underestimates. Because donor CMV infection status was unknown, age-related changes in expanded clonotypes were potentially confounded.

Recombination linked TRBV6-2 or TRBV6-3 to TRBJ2-1, with the D gene not confidently named. The sequence derives from a woman aged 80 or over in good health. Donor details come from another sample of the same person, matched by shared clones. What was sequenced was blood. The encoded CDR3 is CASSYEFSSYNEQFF. The nucleotide sequence is given as TGTGCCAGCAGTTACGAGTTCTCCTCCTACAATGAGCAGTTCTTC.